These T cell receptor beta chains were read from a single sample in a study of PD-L1 blockade in urothelial cancer. Method: immunoSEQ multiplex PCR; TCRdb's copy keeps in-frame clones and lacks some. The data contain under 40,000 clones, around 86% of them singletons. Here the sequenced sample was PBMCs, taken around atezolizumab (anti-PD-L1) treatment. These receptors originate from a man aged 45 to 65 with urothelial cancer. Both conserved end residues are part of each CDR3. A D gene is named only where the DNA matches it firmly. Size is stated for part of the rows, as once, few or many counts, or as a class when the clone is expanded.

cdr3_nt cdr3_aa d_call clone_size j_call v_call
TGTGCCAGCAGTTTATCACCACGAAGGGGGCTTACCTACGAGCAGTACTTC CASSLSPRRGLTYEQYF TRBD1 . TRBJ2-7 TRBV27
TGCGCCAGCAGCCAAGAGGCTAGCGGGAGGACCACCGGGGAGCTGTTTTTT CASSQEASGRTTGELFF TRBD2 . TRBJ2-2 TRBV4-3
TGTGCCAGCAGCGTAGGAGCCCAGGACAGAACAGATACGCAGTATTTT CASSVGAQDRTDTQYF . . TRBJ2-3 TRBV9
TGCGCCAGCACGGCAGGGCAAATGTGGACAGATACGCAGTATTTT CASTAGQMWTDTQYF . few TRBJ2-3 TRBV5-1
TGCAGCGTTGAAGATCCGATCCGGGGCTACGAGCAGTACTTC CSVEDPIRGYEQYF . . TRBJ2-7 TRBV29-1
TGTGCCAGCAGTGATAACTTCTATGGCTACACCTTC CASSDNFYGYTF . . TRBJ1-2 TRBV6-1
TGTGCCAGTAGTCCCAACAGGGACCCAATCTATGGCTACACCTTC CASSPNRDPIYGYTF . . TRBJ1-2 TRBV19
TGTGCCAGCAGCTTAGGGCCTGAAAAACTGTTTTTT CASSLGPEKLFF . few TRBJ1-4 TRBV7-6
TGTGCCAGCACCCCGACAGGGAGCACAAACACAAACATTCAGTACTTC CASTPTGSTNTNIQYF TRBD1 . TRBJ2-4 TRBV7-9
TGTGCCAGCAGCCCAGGCTGGGGGGGAGGGGAGCTGTTTTTT CASSPGWGGGELFF TRBD2 . TRBJ2-2 TRBV11-3
TGCAGCGTTGGGGGGGAGAGGGCCGGGGAGCTGTTTTTT CSVGGERAGELFF . once TRBJ2-2 TRBV29-1
TGTGCCAGCAGCCCGGGACAGGGAACCCTACGAAAGCAGTACTTC CASSPGQGTLRKQYF TRBD1 . TRBJ2-7 TRBV7-6
TGTGCTAGTGGTTTGGCCCTGGGACAGGGAGGGAATCAGCCCCAGCATTTT CASGLALGQGGNQPQHF TRBD1 . TRBJ1-5 TRBV12-5
TGTGCCAGCAGCGTAGATACGACTTACAATGAGCAGTTCTTC CASSVDTTYNEQFF . . TRBJ2-1 TRBV9
TGTGCCAGCTCACCATTTAGTCCGACTAGCGGCTACACAGATACGCAGTATTTT CASSPFSPTSGYTDTQYF TRBD2 . TRBJ2-3 TRBV18
TGTGCCAGCAGCCCGACTAGCGGGAGGTTTTATGAGCAGTTCTTC CASSPTSGRFYEQFF TRBD2 . TRBJ2-1 TRBV14
TGTGCCAGTAGTACCGGGACTAGTCTTATGGAGCTGTTTTTT CASSTGTSLMELFF TRBD2 . TRBJ2-2 TRBV19
TGTGCCAGCAGCCCTCGGACAGGGGGAGGTGGTGGGGCCAACGTCCTGACTTTC CASSPRTGGGGGANVLTF TRBD1 . TRBJ2-6 TRBV9
TGTGCCTGGAGAGTATATCGGGACAATGAGCAGTTCTTC CAWRVYRDNEQFF . . TRBJ2-1 TRBV30
TGTGCCAGCGGTACAGGGTTGGACGAGACCCAGTACTTC CASGTGLDETQYF . . TRBJ2-5 TRBV27
TGTGCCACCTGGGGGGAAATGAAAGGGCAGTTCTTC CATWGEMKGQFF . once TRBJ2-1 TRBV10-3
TGCGCCAGCAGCTTGGTGGCTAGCGGGTTACATACGCAGTATTTT CASSLVASGLHTQYF TRBD2 . TRBJ2-3 TRBV5-1
TGCGCCAGCAGCTTGGAGTACGGTCGAACGAACACCGGGGAGCTGTTTTTT CASSLEYGRTNTGELFF . . TRBJ2-2 TRBV5-1
TGCAGCGTTGCCGGGAGGAGGTACGAGCAGTACTTC CSVAGRRYEQYF TRBD2 . TRBJ2-7 TRBV29-1
TGTGCCAGCAGTTTTAATCAGGGTAGCCAAGAGACCCAGTACTTC CASSFNQGSQETQYF . once TRBJ2-5 TRBV28
TGTGCCAGCTCACCTAGGACAGAGAACTATGGCTACACCTTC CASSPRTENYGYTF . . TRBJ1-2 TRBV18
TGTGCCAGCAGCTTCGGGGGTAGCAATCAGCCCCAGCATTTT CASSFGGSNQPQHF . once TRBJ1-5 TRBV5-5
TGCGCCAGCAGCTTGGCTCAGGCCCGCGATAACTATGGCTACACCTTC CASSLAQARDNYGYTF . . TRBJ1-2 TRBV5-1
TGTGCCAGCTCACAGGGACAGGGAAACACTGAAGCTTTCTTT CASSQGQGNTEAFF TRBD1 . TRBJ1-1 TRBV18
TGTGCCAGCAGCTCCCGACAGTACCAAGAGACCCAGTACTTC CASSSRQYQETQYF . medium-sized TRBJ2-5 TRBV7-2
TGTGCCAGCAGCGTAGCTCTAGACAGGAGCACAGATACGCAGTATTTT CASSVALDRSTDTQYF . . TRBJ2-3 TRBV9
TGTGCCAGCAGTTCTTTTGCCCTCGAGGAAGGGGGATTGGCTAATGAAAAACTGTTTTTT CASSSFALEEGGLANEKLFF . few TRBJ1-4 TRBV27
TGTGCCAGCAGGAAGGACAGGGTATTGAACACTGAAGCTTTCTTT CASRKDRVLNTEAFF TRBD1 . TRBJ1-1 TRBV7-2
TGCGCCAGCAGCAACGGACAGGGCTCCTCCTACGAGCAGTACTTC CASSNGQGSSYEQYF TRBD1 . TRBJ2-7 TRBV5-1
TGCAGCGTTGTTACAGGCTCCTACGAGCAGTACTTC CSVVTGSYEQYF . once TRBJ2-7 TRBV29-1
TGTGCCAGCAGTGACGGGACAGGGATGTACGAGCAGTACTTC CASSDGTGMYEQYF TRBD1 . TRBJ2-7 TRBV25-1
TGTGCCAGCAGGGAAGGACTTCTCAACTCCTACGAGCAGTACTTC CASREGLLNSYEQYF . . TRBJ2-7 TRBV2
TGTGCCAGCAGCTTAGGGGGACAGCACTACGAGCAGTACTTC CASSLGGQHYEQYF TRBD1 . TRBJ2-7 TRBV7-9
TGTGCCAGCAGGGGGACAGGACTTTACGAGCAGTACTTC CASRGTGLYEQYF TRBD1 . TRBJ2-7 TRBV6-6
TGTGCCTGGAGGGGCGCGGGGGGGGCCCAAAATTCACCCCTCCACTTT CAWRGAGGAQNSPLHF . . TRBJ1-6 TRBV30
TGTGCCAGCCTTGGCGCAGGTTACTACAATGAGCAGTTCTTC CASLGAGYYNEQFF . . TRBJ2-1 TRBV27